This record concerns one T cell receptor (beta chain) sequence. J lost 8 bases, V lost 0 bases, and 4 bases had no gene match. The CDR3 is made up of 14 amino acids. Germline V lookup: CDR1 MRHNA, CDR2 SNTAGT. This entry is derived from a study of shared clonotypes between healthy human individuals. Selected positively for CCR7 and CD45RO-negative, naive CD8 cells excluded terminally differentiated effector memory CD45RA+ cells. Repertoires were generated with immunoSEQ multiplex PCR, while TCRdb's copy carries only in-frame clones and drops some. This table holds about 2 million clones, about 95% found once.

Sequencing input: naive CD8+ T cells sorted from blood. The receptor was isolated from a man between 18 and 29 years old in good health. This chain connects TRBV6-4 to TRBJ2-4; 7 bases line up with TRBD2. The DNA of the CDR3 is TGTGCCAGCAGTGACTCCGGGGGGTCGGACATTCAGTACTTC. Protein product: CASSDSGGSDIQYF.